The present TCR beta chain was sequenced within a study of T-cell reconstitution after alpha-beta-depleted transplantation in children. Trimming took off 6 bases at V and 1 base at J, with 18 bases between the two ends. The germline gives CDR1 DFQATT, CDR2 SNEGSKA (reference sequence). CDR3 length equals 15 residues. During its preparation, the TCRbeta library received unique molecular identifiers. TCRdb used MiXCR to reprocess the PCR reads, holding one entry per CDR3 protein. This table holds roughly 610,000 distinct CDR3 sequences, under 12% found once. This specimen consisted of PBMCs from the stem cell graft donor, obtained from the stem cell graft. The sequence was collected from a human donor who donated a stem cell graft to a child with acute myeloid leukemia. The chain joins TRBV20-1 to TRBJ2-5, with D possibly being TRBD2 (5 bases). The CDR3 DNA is TGCAGTGCCCACAAGGCGGCGGGCCTCCAAGAGACCCAGTACTTC. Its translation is CSAHKAAGLQETQYF.